This T cell receptor beta chain was observed in a study of blood T cell repertoires in COVID-19 (dated by TCRdb to the early 2020s). Regarding the complete study: The collaborator samples originated in the United States, Italy and Spain and spanned the acute and convalescent phases of COVID-19. Sample metadata almost always included a de-identified subject ID, COVID-19 status, age in years and sex. Samples were obtained from the ongoing ImmuneRACE study (first 160 participants) and from 1,000 to 1,500 subjects provided by 6 global collaborators. Where available, HLA class I and class II types were obtained from metadata supplied by the sample provider rather than from assay-based typing. The repertoires were released in a freely available public database intended as a resource for research on the immune response to SARS-CoV-2. The prospective study material was composed of cDNA or gDNA derived from T cells, B-cell-depleted T cells, or PBMCs. Deeply sampled blood TCRbeta repertoires from subjects exposed to, actively infected with, or recovered from COVID-19 were included in the dataset. The full study reports these points: The amount of clinical and demographic metadata varied by source and participant and was provided uncurated.

The immunoSEQ Assay, a bias-controlled multiplex PCR, was used to amplify TCRbeta CDR3 regions from genomic DNA. The original methods were these. The number of nucleated cells in each sample was estimated by amplification of reference gene primers within the assay. To quantify the absolute abundance of each unique TCRbeta CDR3 rearrangement, sequence reads were collapsed and filtered. Productive Simpson clonality was computed per sample as the square root of Simpson's diversity index over productive rearrangements. TCRdb took this table from immuneACCESS and kept in-frame rearrangements with V and J called. Such tables lack part of the clones; where checked against another copy, unresolved V genes explain under half of the gap, and the rest is unexplained. V and J calls plus clone size are reproduced from that table; the DNA served to infer D and trimming. The sample data list a few hundred thousand clones, and 70% to 90% of these were observed just once. The ten biggest clones cover over 9.5% of the sample.

Points on this clone: Its antigen specificity is not known. Per-nucleotide qualities are absent, and no much larger clonotype sits a single base away.

One collaborating source in Seattle enrolled patients during active infection and followed them longitudinally through the course of disease. Collaborating institutions collected whole blood in K2EDTA tubes following their own protocols. For TCRbeta analysis, collaborator samples were shipped as frozen whole blood, as isolated PBMCs, or as DNA extracted from either sample type. Trimming takes 2 bases from V and 6 bases from J, and the germline ends sit 16 bases apart. Based on the germline V gene, the CDR1 and CDR2 sequences are KGHSH and LQKENI. From cysteine to phenylalanine, the CDR3 is 15 amino acids long. Here the CDR3 DNA is all that survives: 45 bases in frame from base 1.

This receptor chain uses TRBV18 and TRBJ1-1, with the D gene call left open. Material: peripheral blood. The TCR comes from a woman aged 30 to 39 with COVID-19, enrolled during active disease. The CDR3 reads CASSPGGAAISEAFF. In nucleotides, the sequence is TGTGCCAGCTCACCAGGTGGTGCGGCGATCTCTGAAGCTTTCTTT.